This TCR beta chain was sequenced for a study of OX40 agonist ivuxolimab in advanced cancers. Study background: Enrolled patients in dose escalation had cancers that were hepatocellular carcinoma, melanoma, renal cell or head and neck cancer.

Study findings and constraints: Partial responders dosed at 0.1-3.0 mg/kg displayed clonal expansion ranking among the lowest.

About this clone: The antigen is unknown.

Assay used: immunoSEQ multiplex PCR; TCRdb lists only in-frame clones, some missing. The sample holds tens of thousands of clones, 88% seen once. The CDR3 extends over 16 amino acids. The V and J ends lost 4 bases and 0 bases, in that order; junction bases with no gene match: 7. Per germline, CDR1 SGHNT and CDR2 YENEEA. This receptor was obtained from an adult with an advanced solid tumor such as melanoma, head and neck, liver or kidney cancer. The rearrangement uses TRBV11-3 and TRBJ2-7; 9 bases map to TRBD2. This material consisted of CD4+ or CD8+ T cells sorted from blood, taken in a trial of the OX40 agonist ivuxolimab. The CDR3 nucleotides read TGTGCCAGCAGCTCCGGGCGGGGGGGAGGCTCCTACGAGCAGTACTTC. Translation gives CASSSGRGGGSYEQYF. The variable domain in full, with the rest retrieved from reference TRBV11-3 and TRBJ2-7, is EAGVVQSPRYKIIEKKQPVAFWCNPISGHNTLYWYLQNLGQGPELLIRYENEEAVDDSQLPKDRFSAERLKGVDSTLKIQPAELGDSAVYLCASSSGRGGGSYEQYFGPGTRLTVT.